The 20 T cell receptor beta chains given below trace back to one sample, sequenced in a study of cytomegalovirus exposure and HLA in healthy donors. PCR used 60 Vbeta primers and 13 Jbeta primers. Data came from immunoSEQ multiplex PCR; TCRdb stores just in-frame clones and leaves some out. Of 75,000 to 100,000 clones listed, approximately 79% are singletons. Sequenced sample: PBMCs. These receptors were taken from a male donor in good health and CMV-seronegative.

This clone appeared a few times. This chain uses TRBV6-4 with TRBJ2-7; the D is unclear. The germline V and J ends were trimmed by 5 bases and 5 bases, with 13 bases remaining between them. Germline V CDR1 and CDR2: MRHNA, SNTAGT. There are 13 residues in the CDR3. The CDR3 protein is CASSPSSVDEQYF. The CDR3 nucleotides are TGTGCCAGCAGTCCGTCGAGCGTGGACGAGCAGTACTTC.

The chain carries TRBV30 and TRBJ2-3, with 9 nucleotides matching TRBD2. The CDR3 extends over 14 amino acids. Germline-derived CDR1 and CDR2 are GTSNPN and SVGIG (reference sequence). J gave up 5 bases and V 2 bases, and 5 bases lay outside the gene matches. This chain's CDR3 is CAWSISGRGDTQYF. For the CDR3, the DNA is TGTGCCTGGAGTATTAGCGGGAGAGGAGATACGCAGTATTTT.

This chain uses TRBV7-3 with TRBJ1-2; TRBD1 aligns across 7 bases. The V segment lost 4 bases and the J segment 5 bases; nucleotides outside the gene matches: 16. The CDR3 runs 17 residues. Germline V gives CDR1 SGHTA, CDR2 FQGTGA. CDR3: CASSYSNPGGQMYGYTF. The CDR3 DNA follows: TGTGCCAGCAGCTACTCGAATCCAGGGGGGCAAATGTATGGCTACACCTTC.

The chain's CDR3 is CASSYTGYGYTF. DNA of the CDR3: TGTGCCAGCAGTTACACCGGTTATGGCTACACCTTC. J is TRBJ1-2 and V is TRBV6-5; D gene uncertain. Germline V lookup: CDR1 MNHEY, CDR2 SVGAGI. The CDR3 consists of 12 residues. Trimming took off 2 bases at V and 5 bases at J, with 6 bases between the two ends.

The chain employs TRBV11-3 and TRBJ2-2; a possible D gene is TRBD1 (6 bases). V gave up 1 base and J gave up 2 bases, with 20 bases separating them. The germline V gene has CDR1 SGHNT and CDR2 YENEEA. The CDR3 loop spans 19 amino acids. The CDR3 nucleotides are TGTGCCAGCAGCTTAGGAGGTTTTATAGGGACACGCAACACCGGGGAGCTGTTTTTT. Its translation: CASSLGGFIGTRNTGELFF.

The sample holds a few counts of this clone. The chain recombines TRBV5-4 with TRBJ2-1, with 11 bases matching TRBD2. Germline CDR1 SGHNT, CDR2 YYREEE (reference sequence). The trim removed 4 bases at V and 10 bases at J, leaving 13 bases unmatched. The CDR3 has 16 residues. CDR3 region: CASSKSLLAGAGEQFF. CDR3 DNA: TGTGCCAGCAGCAAATCATTACTAGCGGGAGCGGGAGAGCAGTTCTTC.

This chain's CDR3 is CASSYRAGEQFF. CDR3 nucleotide sequence: TGTGCCAGCAGTTACAGAGCCGGTGAGCAGTTCTTC. The chain combines TRBV6-5 with TRBJ2-1; unclear D gene. V lost 2 bases to trimming and J lost 9 bases, with 8 bases between them. Germline CDR1 MNHEY, CDR2 SVGAGI. This CDR3 spans 12 amino acids.

The V gene is TRBV9, the J gene TRBJ2-7; 7 positions match TRBD2. The J segment lost 0 bases and the V segment lost 4 bases, leaving 13 bases of the junction unmatched. CDR3 length equals 17 residues. Germline values: CDR1 SGDLS, CDR2 YYNGEE. The CDR3 sequence is CASSPPGEGPYSYEQYF. CDR3 DNA sequence: TGTGCCAGCAGCCCCCCTGGGGAGGGTCCTTACTCCTACGAGCAGTACTTC.

The V gene is TRBV27, the J gene TRBJ1-2; 7 nucleotides align to TRBD1. The germline V gene encodes CDR1 MNHEY and CDR2 SMNVEV (reference sequence). This CDR3 is built from 14 residues. V was clipped by 4 bases and J by 4 bases; unmatched bases: 6. CDR3 in DNA: TGTGCCAGCAGTTCCCGGGACAGTCGCTATGGCTACACCTTC. Residues: CASSSRDSRYGYTF.

This clone was observed once. The chain is built from TRBV19 and TRBJ2-5, with D possibly TRBD2 on 5 matching bases. Deletions cut 3 bases from V and 6 bases from J, with 17 bases between. The germline CDR1 and CDR2 sequences are LNHDA and SQIVND (reference sequence). The CDR3 is 15 residues long. The CDR3 region has the DNA TGTGCCAGTAGTATCGGAACTGCGGAGGTGAAGACCCAGTACTTC. Translated, it gives CASSIGTAEVKTQYF.

The rearrangement links TRBV5-6 to TRBJ2-3, with TRBD2 identical over 7 bases. V was pared by 1 base and J by 3 bases, with 11 bases of the junction left unmatched. In germline, CDR1 is SGHDT, CDR2 YYEEEE. The CDR3 consists of 17 residues. The CDR3 DNA sequence: TGTGCCAGCAGCTTGTATGGGGCGCGGGAGAGGACAGATACGCAGTATTTT. This gives the protein CASSLYGARERTDTQYF.

V usage is TRBV5-1 and J usage is TRBJ2-7; 9 bases fit TRBD2. CDR3 length: 14 amino acids. The junction had 3 bases not matched to a gene; V was cut back by 0 bases and J by 5 bases. The germline gives CDR1 SGHRS, CDR2 YFSETQ. The CDR3 loop is CASSLESGRNEQYF. CDR3 in DNA: TGCGCCAGCAGCTTGGAAAGCGGGAGGAACGAGCAGTACTTC.

The rearrangement uses TRBV7-7 and TRBJ2-5; 8 nucleotides agree with TRBD2. This CDR3 comprises 16 residues. Per the germline V gene, CDR1 is SSHAT and CDR2 is FNYEAQ (reference sequence). J was trimmed by 1 base and V by 1 base; bases with no gene match: 5. CDR3 sequence (DNA): TGTGCCAGCAGCTTAGGAGCGGGAGTATCCCAAGAGACCCAGTACTTC. It is translated as CASSLGAGVSQETQYF.

The rearrangement joins TRBV5-4 to TRBJ2-1, with D perhaps matching TRBD2 (5 bases). In germline, CDR1 is SGHNT, CDR2 YYREEE (reference sequence). V shed 0 bases and J shed 5 bases, with 12 bases lying between them. This CDR3 region has 15 residues. The CDR3 region has the DNA TGTGCCAGCAGCTTGGGGCGGACTGTAGACAATGAGCAGTTCTTC. Translating it yields CASSLGRTVDNEQFF.

This clone was recorded once. This rearrangement joins TRBV9 to TRBJ2-3, with D tentatively TRBD1 (5 bases). V lost 4 bases and J lost 0, with 12 bases in between. Germline V gene lookup returns CDR1 SGDLS and CDR2 YYNGEE. The CDR3 runs 15 residues. This chain's CDR3 is CASSPDSTSTDTQYF. CDR3 nucleotides: TGTGCCAGCAGCCCAGACAGTACTAGCACAGATACGCAGTATTTT.

This CDR3 is CASSLAGAGGPPDTDTQYF. The CDR3 region has the DNA TGCGCCAGCAGCTTGGCGGGAGCGGGAGGGCCTCCGGACACAGATACGCAGTATTTT. V is TRBV5-1 and J is TRBJ2-3; 10 bases are shared with TRBD2. The CDR3 has 19 residues. Germline CDR1 reads SGHRS; CDR2 reads YFSETQ. Trimming at V came to 0 bases and at J to 2 bases, leaving 12 bases not matched to a gene.

The rearrangement links TRBV9 to TRBJ1-2; 9 nucleotides match TRBD1. V was clipped by 0 bases and J by 7 bases; unmatched bases: 10. This CDR3 spans 16 amino acids. Looked up from germline, CDR1 is SGDLS and CDR2 is YYNGEE. This chain's CDR3 is CASSVGGDRVSIGYTF. The CDR3, as DNA: TGTGCCAGCAGCGTAGGAGGGGACAGGGTTTCGATTGGCTACACCTTC.

Details on this clone: Other DNA sequences in the sample encode the same CDR3. The gene calls are TRBV25-1 and TRBJ2-3; D is unclear. Germline-derived CDR1 and CDR2 are MGHDK and SYGVNS. This CDR3 has 12 amino acids. Trimming cost V 5 bases and J 1 base, with 4 bases left between them. Here the CDR3 DNA reads TGTGCCAGCAGTCCGGGCACAGATACGCAGTATTTT. Protein product: CASSPGTDTQYF. Combining the CDR3 with reference TRBV25-1 and TRBJ2-3 gives the whole variable domain EADIYQTPRYLVIGTGKKITLECSQTMGHDKMYWYQQDPGMELHLIHYSYGVNSTEKGDLSSESTVSRIRTEHFPLTLESARPSHTSQYLCASSPGTDTQYFGPGTRLTVL.

The chain's CDR3 is CASTTQGAEQYF. Here the CDR3 DNA reads TGTGCCAGCACCACTCAAGGGGCCGAGCAGTACTTC. The chain employs TRBV28 and TRBJ2-7, with D perhaps matching TRBD1 (5 bases). The germline V gene encodes CDR1 MDHEN and CDR2 SYDVKM. The CDR3 covers 12 residues. Trimming pared 7 bases from V and 6 bases from J, leaving 13 bases between.

The chain links TRBV5-1 to TRBJ2-1; TRBD2 matches 8 bases. Trimming took 3 bases from V and 2 from J; bases not matched to a gene: 7. The CDR3 covers 16 residues. Germline values: CDR1 SGHRS, CDR2 YFSETQ. CDR3: CASSWSGSGAYNEQFF. Written as DNA, the CDR3 is TGCGCCAGCAGCTGGTCTGGTAGCGGGGCCTACAATGAGCAGTTCTTC.